The next 4 T cell receptor beta chains were all read from a single sample in a study of control samples from healthy donors and cancer patients. The method was immunoSEQ multiplex PCR; TCRdb's version includes in-frame clones alone and lacks a portion of them. Of 60,000 to 100,000 clones listed, 89% are singletons. Sequencing was carried out using blood. These receptors were taken from a man between 50 and 59 years old in good health.

In this sample, this clone turned up once. This rearrangement joins TRBV24-1 to TRBJ1-3; maybe TRBD1 (6 bases). The CDR3 contains 20 residues. With 0 bases removed from V and 0 bases from J, the gap between germline ends came to 20 bases. CDR1 is KGHDR and CDR2 is SFDVKD in the germline V gene. The CDR3 nucleotides are TGTGCCACCAGTGATTTGCTAGGGGGGTGGGGCAGCAACTCTGGAAACACCATATATTTT. Residues: CATSDLLGGWGSNSGNTIYF.

The chain has TRBV6-5 and TRBJ2-3, with D perhaps TRBD2 (6 bases). Trimming took 7 bases from V and 4 from J, leaving 9 bases between them. The CDR3 covers 12 residues. CDR1 MNHEY and CDR2 SVGAGI come from the germline V gene. DNA of the CDR3: TGTGCCAGCACGGGGGTCTCAGATACGCAGTATTTT. Translated: CASTGVSDTQYF.

This chain joins TRBV5-6 and TRBJ2-5, with TRBD1 identical over 9 bases. The CDR3 extends over 15 amino acids. The V and J ends lost 0 bases and 6 bases, in that order; junction bases with no gene match: 6. Germline CDR1 is SGHDT and CDR2 is YYEEEE. The DNA for the CDR3 is TGTGCCAGCAGCTTGGCCTCAACAGGGGGCCAGACCCAGTACTTC. Translated, it gives CASSLASTGGQTQYF.

The gene calls are TRBV2 and TRBJ1-2; D perhaps matches TRBD1 (6 bases). Trimming stripped 5 bases from V and 4 bases from J, with 11 bases between. The CDR3 loop spans 13 amino acids. The germline V gene has CDR1 SNHLY and CDR2 FYNNEI. CDR3 amino acids: CASSWTAIYGYTF. CDR3 sequence (DNA): TGTGCCAGCAGTTGGACAGCGATCTATGGCTACACCTTC. The variable domain in full, with the rest retrieved from reference TRBV2 and TRBJ1-2, is EPEVTQTPSHQVTQMGQEVILRCVPISNHLYFYWYRQILGQKVEFLVSFYNNEISEKSEIFDDQFSVERPDGSNFTLKIRSTKLEDSAMYFCASSWTAIYGYTFGSGTRLTVV.